These T cell receptor beta chains were read from a single sample in a study of molecular identifiers for immune sequencing clone quantification. TCRdb itself ran the PCR reads through MiXCR, one entry per CDR3 protein. The sample shows around 65,000 distinct CDR3 sequences, 17% of them seen only once. Sample: naive CD8+ T cells from blood, with Jurkat cell RNA spiked in. The receptor source for this set is a human donor in good health. Some libraries in this study had Jurkat cell RNA spiked in. Each CDR3 is given with its conserved first and last residue.

TRBV6-1	TRBJ2-7	CASSEAYRGSYEQYF
TRBV11-2	TRBJ2-2	CASSLVGTFIGTGELFF
TRBV5-1	TRBJ2-1	CASSLFPSGKVSSNEQFF
TRBV28	TRBJ1-1	CASSKGDTEAFF
TRBV12-3/TRBV12-4	TRBJ2-7	CASSPGVYEQYF
TRBV6-2/TRBV6-3	TRBJ2-7	CASSYPTGVDYEQYF
TRBV7-9	TRBJ2-2	CASSLAGVETGELFF
TRBV29-1	TRBJ2-3	CSDRSGTATDTQYF
TRBV19	TRBJ2-3	CASSITGGETDTQYF
TRBV20-1	TRBJ2-1	CSAATSGGYNEQFF
TRBV5-5	TRBJ1-2	CASSPVGQGTYGYTF
TRBV20-1	TRBJ2-1	CSAATGDSYNEQFF
TRBV11-2	TRBJ2-5	CASSPPGWVQETQYF
TRBV18	TRBJ2-3	CASTSGAASTDTQYF
TRBV19	TRBJ1-4	CASSFAGDLIATLFF
TRBV27	TRBJ1-1	CASSPLGGRTEAFF
TRBV4-1	TRBJ1-2	CASAGNGFPKGYTF
TRBV2	TRBJ2-7	CASGAGQGLLADEQYF
TRBV6-5	TRBJ2-3	CASSYTGGPSDTQYF
TRBV11-2	TRBJ1-6	CASSLTWSRVNSPLHF
TRBV13	TRBJ1-2	CASSFGAGGTYGYTF
TRBV25-1	TRBJ2-7	CASRGTGGREQYF